A selection of T cell receptor beta chains follows, all from one sample in a study of T cells after yellow fever vaccination. TCRdb recomputed calls from the 5' RACE reads with MiXCR, one row per CDR3 protein. The sample shows 130,000 or so distinct CDR3 sequences, 13% to 15% of them seen only once. The input for sequencing was CD8+ T cells sorted from PBMCs, taken 5 days after the yellow fever booster vaccination. These receptors originate from a man aged 18 to 29 who received the YFV17D yellow fever vaccine. Both conserved end residues are part of each CDR3. Each record gives: J gene, V gene, clone size, D gene, CDR3 protein, CDR3 DNA. A D gene is named only where the DNA matches it firmly. Part of the rows lack a size; the others show once, few, many or a class for expanded clones.

j_gene: TRBJ2-6; v_gene: TRBV29-1; abundance: .; d_gene: .; CDR3aa: CSAHSGANVLTF; CDR3nt: TGCAGCGCCCACTCTGGGGCCAACGTCCTGACTTTC
j_gene: TRBJ2-1; v_gene: TRBV6-2/TRBV6-3; abundance: few; d_gene: .; CDR3aa: CASSPNLVTAEQFF; CDR3nt: TGTGCCAGCAGCCCCAACCTAGTGACGGCTGAGCAGTTCTTC
j_gene: TRBJ2-7; v_gene: TRBV7-2; abundance: few; d_gene: TRBD2; CDR3aa: CASTLAGGYEQYF; CDR3nt: TGTGCCAGCACCCTAGCGGGGGGCTACGAGCAGTACTTC
j_gene: TRBJ2-3; v_gene: TRBV12-3/TRBV12-4; abundance: few; d_gene: TRBD2; CDR3aa: CASSSGLAGGTDTQYF; CDR3nt: TGTGCCAGCAGTTCCGGACTAGCGGGGGGGACAGATACGCAGTATTTT
j_gene: TRBJ2-3; v_gene: TRBV12-3/TRBV12-4; abundance: few; d_gene: .; CDR3aa: CASSLGAGWDTDTQYF; CDR3nt: TGTGCCAGCAGTTTAGGGGCAGGGTGGGACACAGATACGCAGTATTTT
j_gene: TRBJ2-1; v_gene: TRBV29-1; abundance: .; d_gene: TRBD1; CDR3aa: CSAGTGGGEQFF; CDR3nt: TGCAGCGCTGGGACAGGGGGCGGTGAGCAGTTCTTC
j_gene: TRBJ2-2; v_gene: TRBV6-4; abundance: medium-sized; d_gene: .; CDR3aa: CASSDRGTGELFF; CDR3nt: TGTGCCAGCAGTGACAGGGGCACCGGGGAGCTGTTTTTT
j_gene: TRBJ1-2; v_gene: TRBV7-6; abundance: .; d_gene: .; CDR3aa: CASSGTAGRTYGYTF; CDR3nt: TGTGCCAGCAGCGGGACGGCTGGCCGGACCTATGGCTACACCTTC
j_gene: TRBJ2-7; v_gene: TRBV4-3; abundance: .; d_gene: .; CDR3aa: CASSQDYAGPPYEQYF; CDR3nt: TGCGCCAGCAGCCAAGATTACGCAGGACCTCCCTACGAGCAGTACTTC
j_gene: TRBJ1-2; v_gene: TRBV25-1; abundance: .; d_gene: .; CDR3aa: CATSAGAGYTF; CDR3nt: TGTGCCACATCGGCGGGGGCGGGCTACACCTTC
j_gene: TRBJ1-1; v_gene: TRBV30; abundance: .; d_gene: TRBD1; CDR3aa: CAWSIPRQGATEAFF; CDR3nt: TGTGCCTGGAGTATCCCCCGCCAGGGGGCCACTGAAGCTTTCTTT
j_gene: TRBJ2-2; v_gene: TRBV10-3; abundance: few; d_gene: .; CDR3aa: CAITTTGELFF; CDR3nt: TGTGCCATCACCACTACCGGGGAGCTGTTTTTT
j_gene: TRBJ2-1; v_gene: TRBV12-3/TRBV12-4; abundance: few; d_gene: TRBD1; CDR3aa: CASSSPGTGYNEQFF; CDR3nt: TGTGCCAGCAGCTCGCCCGGGACAGGCTACAATGAGCAGTTCTTC
j_gene: TRBJ2-2; v_gene: TRBV12-3/TRBV12-4; abundance: .; d_gene: .; CDR3aa: CASSFTSANTGELFF; CDR3nt: TGTGCCAGCAGTTTCACCAGCGCGAACACCGGGGAGCTGTTTTTT
j_gene: TRBJ1-2; v_gene: TRBV5-1; abundance: .; d_gene: TRBD1; CDR3aa: CASSSTGTGNYGYTF; CDR3nt: TGCGCCAGCAGCTCAACTGGGACAGGGAACTATGGCTACACCTTC
j_gene: TRBJ2-1; v_gene: TRBV6-2/TRBV6-3; abundance: .; d_gene: .; CDR3aa: CASSYHPLSRPEQFF; CDR3nt: TGTGCCAGCAGTTACCACCCTCTCTCTCGGCCTGAGCAGTTCTTC
j_gene: TRBJ2-1; v_gene: TRBV4-1; abundance: few; d_gene: .; CDR3aa: CASSQDPGRGAYNEQFF; CDR3nt: TGCGCCAGCAGCCAAGACCCGGGGAGAGGGGCCTACAATGAGCAGTTCTTC
j_gene: TRBJ2-7; v_gene: TRBV10-3; abundance: few; d_gene: TRBD2; CDR3aa: CAITPGGAYEQYF; CDR3nt: TGTGCCATCACCCCGGGGGGAGCCTACGAGCAGTACTTC
j_gene: TRBJ2-3; v_gene: TRBV24-1; abundance: many; d_gene: .; CDR3aa: CATSDSDEKLTDTQYF; CDR3nt: TGTGCCACCAGTGATTCTGACGAAAAGCTCACAGATACGCAGTATTTT
j_gene: TRBJ1-3; v_gene: TRBV7-3; abundance: .; d_gene: .; CDR3aa: CASSPKELGNTIYF; CDR3nt: TGTGCCAGCAGCCCAAAGGAACTTGGAAACACCATATATTTT
j_gene: TRBJ2-3; v_gene: TRBV5-4; abundance: few; d_gene: TRBD2; CDR3aa: CASRGLAGGPPDTQYF; CDR3nt: TGTGCCAGCCGAGGACTAGCGGGGGGGCCGCCAGATACGCAGTATTTT
j_gene: TRBJ2-3; v_gene: TRBV7-9; abundance: .; d_gene: TRBD2; CDR3aa: CASSYRSGGAGDTQYF; CDR3nt: TGTGCCAGCAGCTACAGATCCGGGGGGGCAGGAGATACGCAGTATTTT
j_gene: TRBJ2-1; v_gene: TRBV5-1; abundance: .; d_gene: .; CDR3aa: CASSFPNREYNEQFF; CDR3nt: TGCGCCAGCAGCTTCCCTAACAGGGAATACAATGAGCAGTTCTTC
j_gene: TRBJ1-2; v_gene: TRBV5-1; abundance: .; d_gene: .; CDR3aa: CASSPGTIRYGYTF; CDR3nt: TGCGCCAGCAGCCCCGGGACGATTCGCTATGGCTACACCTTC
j_gene: TRBJ2-3; v_gene: TRBV3-1; abundance: many; d_gene: TRBD2; CDR3aa: CASSQEVGLAGGFSTDTQYF; CDR3nt: TGTGCCAGCAGCCAAGAGGTGGGGCTAGCGGGGGGCTTTTCCACAGATACGCAGTATTTT
j_gene: TRBJ2-1; v_gene: TRBV7-9; abundance: .; d_gene: .; CDR3aa: CASSLVGLGNEQFF; CDR3nt: TGTGCCAGCAGCTTAGTGGGGTTGGGGAATGAGCAGTTCTTC
j_gene: TRBJ1-1; v_gene: TRBV19; abundance: few; d_gene: .; CDR3aa: CASSPLMNTEAFF; CDR3nt: TGTGCCAGTAGTCCCCTCATGAACACTGAAGCTTTCTTT
j_gene: TRBJ2-3; v_gene: TRBV27; abundance: few; d_gene: .; CDR3aa: CASSPFRGTQYF; CDR3nt: TGTGCCAGCAGTCCTTTCAGGGGTACGCAGTATTTT
j_gene: TRBJ2-1; v_gene: TRBV9; abundance: .; d_gene: .; CDR3aa: CASSVRVPDEQFF; CDR3nt: TGTGCCAGCAGCGTAAGGGTCCCTGATGAGCAGTTCTTC
j_gene: TRBJ2-5; v_gene: TRBV29-1; abundance: .; d_gene: .; CDR3aa: CSVDTGGEETQYF; CDR3nt: TGCAGCGTTGATACGGGGGGCGAAGAGACCCAGTACTTC
j_gene: TRBJ1-3; v_gene: TRBV13; abundance: few; d_gene: .; CDR3aa: CASSHRPGRIGNTIYF; CDR3nt: TGTGCCAGCAGCCACCGCCCAGGACGGATTGGAAACACCATATATTTT
j_gene: TRBJ1-1; v_gene: TRBV12-3/TRBV12-4; abundance: .; d_gene: TRBD1; CDR3aa: CASSSTGAGFF; CDR3nt: TGTGCCAGCAGTTCGACAGGGGCTGGTTTCTTT
j_gene: TRBJ2-7; v_gene: TRBV29-1; abundance: many; d_gene: .; CDR3aa: CSVEGGRPYEQYF; CDR3nt: TGCAGCGTTGAAGGTGGTCGACCCTACGAGCAGTACTTC
j_gene: TRBJ2-1; v_gene: TRBV7-9; abundance: few; d_gene: TRBD2; CDR3aa: CASSLARVAGGEQFF; CDR3nt: TGTGCCAGCAGCTTAGCGAGGGTAGCGGGGGGAGAGCAGTTCTTC
j_gene: TRBJ2-7; v_gene: TRBV5-1; abundance: few; d_gene: .; CDR3aa: CASSSYRVLDEQYF; CDR3nt: TGCGCCAGCAGCAGCTACAGGGTTCTGGACGAGCAGTACTTC